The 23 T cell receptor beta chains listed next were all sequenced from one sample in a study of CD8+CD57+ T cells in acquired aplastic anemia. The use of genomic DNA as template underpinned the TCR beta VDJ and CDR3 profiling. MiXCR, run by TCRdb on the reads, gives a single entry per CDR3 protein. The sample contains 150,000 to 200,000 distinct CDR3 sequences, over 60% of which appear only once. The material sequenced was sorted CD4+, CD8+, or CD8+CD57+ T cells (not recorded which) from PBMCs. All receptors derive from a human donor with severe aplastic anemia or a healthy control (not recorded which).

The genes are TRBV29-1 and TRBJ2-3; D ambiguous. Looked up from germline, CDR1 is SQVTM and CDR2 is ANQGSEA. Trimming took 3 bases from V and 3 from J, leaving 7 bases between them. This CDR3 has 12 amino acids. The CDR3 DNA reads TGCAGCGTTGACCGAGAGACAGATACGCAGTATTTT. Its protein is CSVDRETDTQYF.

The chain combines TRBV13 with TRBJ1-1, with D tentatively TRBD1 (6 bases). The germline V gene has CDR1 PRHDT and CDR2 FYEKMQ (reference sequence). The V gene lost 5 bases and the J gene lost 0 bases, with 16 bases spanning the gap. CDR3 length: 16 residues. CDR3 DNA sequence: TGTGCCAGCAGCGCTAGGGGTGGGGGCATGAACACTGAAGCTTTCTTT. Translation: CASSARGGGMNTEAFF.

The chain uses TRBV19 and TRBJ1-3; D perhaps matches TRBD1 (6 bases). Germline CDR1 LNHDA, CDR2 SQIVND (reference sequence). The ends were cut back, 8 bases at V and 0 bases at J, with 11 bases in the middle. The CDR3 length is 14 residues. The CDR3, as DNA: TGTGCCAGTGGTGCAGGGGTCTCTGGAAACACCATATATTTT. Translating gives CASGAGVSGNTIYF.

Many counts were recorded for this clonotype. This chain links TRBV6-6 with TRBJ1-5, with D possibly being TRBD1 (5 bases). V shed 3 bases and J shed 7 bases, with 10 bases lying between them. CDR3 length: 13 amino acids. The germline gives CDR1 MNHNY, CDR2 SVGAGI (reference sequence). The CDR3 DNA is TGTGCCAGCAGTTATTTGGGGGACCAGCCCCAGCATTTT. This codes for CASSYLGDQPQHF.

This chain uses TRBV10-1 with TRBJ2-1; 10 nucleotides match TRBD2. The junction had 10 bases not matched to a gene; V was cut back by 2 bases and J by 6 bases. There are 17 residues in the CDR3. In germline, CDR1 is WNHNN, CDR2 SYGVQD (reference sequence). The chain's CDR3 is CASSERRSASGSNEQFF. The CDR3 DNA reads TGCGCCAGCAGTGAGAGGAGGTCGGCTAGCGGGAGCAATGAGCAGTTCTTC.

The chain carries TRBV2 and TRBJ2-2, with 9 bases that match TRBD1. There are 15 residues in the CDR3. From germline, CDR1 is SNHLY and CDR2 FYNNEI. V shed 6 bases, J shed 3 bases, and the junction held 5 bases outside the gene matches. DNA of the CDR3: TGTGCCAGCAGGGGACAGGGAGGCGACACCGGGGAGCTGTTTTTT. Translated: CASRGQGGDTGELFF. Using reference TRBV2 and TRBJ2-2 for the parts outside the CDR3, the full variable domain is EPEVTQTPSHQVTQMGQEVILRCVPISNHLYFYWYRQILGQKVEFLVSFYNNEISEKSEIFDDQFSVERPDGSNFTLKIRSTKLEDSAMYFCASRGQGGDTGELFFGEGSRLTVL.

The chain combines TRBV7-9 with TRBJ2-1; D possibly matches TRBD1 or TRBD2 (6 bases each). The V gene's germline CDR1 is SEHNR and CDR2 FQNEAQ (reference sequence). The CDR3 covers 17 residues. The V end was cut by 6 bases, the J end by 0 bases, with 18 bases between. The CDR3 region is CASSPRGAGRSYNEQFF. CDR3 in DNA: TGTGCCAGCAGTCCGAGGGGGGCGGGCCGCTCCTACAATGAGCAGTTCTTC.

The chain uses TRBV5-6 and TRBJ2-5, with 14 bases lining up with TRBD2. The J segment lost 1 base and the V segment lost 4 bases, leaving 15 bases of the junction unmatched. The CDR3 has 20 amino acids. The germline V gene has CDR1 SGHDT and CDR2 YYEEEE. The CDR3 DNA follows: TGTGCCAGCAGCGGTCGGGGATCGGGACTAGCGGGGGACCTCCAAGAGACCCAGTACTTC. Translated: CASSGRGSGLAGDLQETQYF.

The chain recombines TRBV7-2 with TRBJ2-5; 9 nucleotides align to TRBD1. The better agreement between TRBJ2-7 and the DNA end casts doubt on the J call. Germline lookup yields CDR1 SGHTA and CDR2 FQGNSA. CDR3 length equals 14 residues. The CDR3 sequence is CASRSGTGRYEQYF. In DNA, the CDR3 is TGTGCCAGCAGATCCGGGACAGGGCGGTACGAGCAGTACTTC.

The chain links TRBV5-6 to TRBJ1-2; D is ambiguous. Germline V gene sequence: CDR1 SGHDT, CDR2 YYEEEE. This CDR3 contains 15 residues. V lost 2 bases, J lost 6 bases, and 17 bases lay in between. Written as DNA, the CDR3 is TGTGCCAGCAGCTTATCACCAAGGGTTAAACATGGCTACACCTTC. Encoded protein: CASSLSPRVKHGYTF.

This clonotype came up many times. The CDR3 reads CASSFGLEDGYTF. DNA for the CDR3: TGTGCCAGCAGTTTTGGTTTGGAAGATGGCTACACCTTC. The chain employs TRBV27 and TRBJ1-2; no firm D call. The CDR3 is made up of 13 amino acids. Germline V gene sequence: CDR1 MNHEY, CDR2 SMNVEV (reference sequence). Trimming took 3 bases from V and 6 from J, leaving 11 bases between them.

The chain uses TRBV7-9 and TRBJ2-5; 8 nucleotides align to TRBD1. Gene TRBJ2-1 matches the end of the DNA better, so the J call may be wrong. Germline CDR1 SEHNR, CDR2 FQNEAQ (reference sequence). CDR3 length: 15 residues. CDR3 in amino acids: CASSASGTGSNEQFF. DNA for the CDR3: TGTGCCAGCAGCGCGTCCGGGACAGGTTCCAATGAGCAGTTCTTC.

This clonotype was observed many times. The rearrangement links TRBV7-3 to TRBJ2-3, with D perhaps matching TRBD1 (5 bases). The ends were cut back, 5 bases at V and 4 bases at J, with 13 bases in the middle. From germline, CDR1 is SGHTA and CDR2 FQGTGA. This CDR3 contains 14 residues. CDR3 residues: CASSPTSRADTQYF. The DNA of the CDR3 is TGTGCCAGCAGCCCCACAAGCAGGGCAGATACGCAGTATTTT. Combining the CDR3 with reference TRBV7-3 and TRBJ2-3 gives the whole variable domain GAGVSQTPSNKVTEKGKYVELRCDPISGHTALYWYRQSLGQGPEFLIYFQGTGAADDSGLPNDRFFAVRPEGSVSTLKIQRTERGDSAVYLCASSPTSRADTQYFGPGTRLTVL.

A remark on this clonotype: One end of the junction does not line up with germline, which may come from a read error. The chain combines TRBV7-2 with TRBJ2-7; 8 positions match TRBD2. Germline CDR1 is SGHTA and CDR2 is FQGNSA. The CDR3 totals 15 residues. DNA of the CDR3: TGTGCCAGCAGCGAGCTCGCGGGGGGTTCCTACGAGAAGTACTTC. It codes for CASSELAGGSYEKYF.

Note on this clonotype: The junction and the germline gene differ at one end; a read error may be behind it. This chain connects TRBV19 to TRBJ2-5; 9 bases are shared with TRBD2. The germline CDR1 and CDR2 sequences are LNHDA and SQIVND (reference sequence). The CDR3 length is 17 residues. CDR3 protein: CASSIAPLLAGQKTQYF. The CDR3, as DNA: TGTGCCAGTAGTATAGCCCCACTACTAGCGGGCCAAAAGACCCAGTACTTC.

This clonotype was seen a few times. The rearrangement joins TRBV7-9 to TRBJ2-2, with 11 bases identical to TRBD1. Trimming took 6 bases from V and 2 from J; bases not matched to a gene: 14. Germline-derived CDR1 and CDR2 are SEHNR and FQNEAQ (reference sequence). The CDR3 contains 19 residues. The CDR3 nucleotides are TGTGCCAGCAGTTGGGGGACAGGGGGAGCATCACAAAACACCGGGGAGCTGTTTTTT. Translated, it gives CASSWGTGGASQNTGELFF.

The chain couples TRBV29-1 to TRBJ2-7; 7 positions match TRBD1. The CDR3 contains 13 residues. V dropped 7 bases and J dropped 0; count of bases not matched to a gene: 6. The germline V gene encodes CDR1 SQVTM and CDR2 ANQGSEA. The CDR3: CSANPGGSYEQYF. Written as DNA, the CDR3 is TGCAGCGCCAACCCAGGGGGCTCCTACGAGCAGTACTTC.

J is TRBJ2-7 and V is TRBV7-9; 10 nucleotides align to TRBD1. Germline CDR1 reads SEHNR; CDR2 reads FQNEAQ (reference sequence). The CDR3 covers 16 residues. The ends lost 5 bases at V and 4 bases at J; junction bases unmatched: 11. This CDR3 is CASSPPRDRGVYEQYF. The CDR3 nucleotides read TGTGCCAGCAGCCCCCCCCGGGACAGGGGCGTGTACGAGCAGTACTTC.

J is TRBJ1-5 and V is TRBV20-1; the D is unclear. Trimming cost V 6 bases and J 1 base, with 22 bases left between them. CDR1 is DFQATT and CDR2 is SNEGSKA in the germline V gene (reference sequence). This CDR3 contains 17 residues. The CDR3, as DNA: TGCAGTGCCCTTCAACCCGGAGGGCAGATCAGCAATCAGCCCCAGCATTTT. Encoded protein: CSALQPGGQISNQPQHF.

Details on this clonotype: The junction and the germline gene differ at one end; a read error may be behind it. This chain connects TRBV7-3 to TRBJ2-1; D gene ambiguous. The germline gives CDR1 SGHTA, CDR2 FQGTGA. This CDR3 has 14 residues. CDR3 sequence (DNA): TGTGCCAGCAGCTTAAATTCAGGTTCGAATGGGCAGTTCTTC. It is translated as CASSLNSGSNGQFF.

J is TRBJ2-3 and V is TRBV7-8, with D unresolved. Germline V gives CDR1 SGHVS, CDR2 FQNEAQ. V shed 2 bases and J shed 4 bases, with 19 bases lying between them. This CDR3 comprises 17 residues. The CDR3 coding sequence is TGTGCCAGCAGCTTATACGGCGGCGCGCTCAACCCAGATACGCAGTATTTT. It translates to CASSLYGGALNPDTQYF.

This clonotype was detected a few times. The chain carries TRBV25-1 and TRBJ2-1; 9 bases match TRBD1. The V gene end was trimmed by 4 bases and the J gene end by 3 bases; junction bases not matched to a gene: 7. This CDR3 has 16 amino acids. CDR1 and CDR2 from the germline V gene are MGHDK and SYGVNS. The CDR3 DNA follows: TGTGCCAGCAGTGTATCCCTGGGACAGGGCTACAATGAGCAGTTCTTC. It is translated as CASSVSLGQGYNEQFF.

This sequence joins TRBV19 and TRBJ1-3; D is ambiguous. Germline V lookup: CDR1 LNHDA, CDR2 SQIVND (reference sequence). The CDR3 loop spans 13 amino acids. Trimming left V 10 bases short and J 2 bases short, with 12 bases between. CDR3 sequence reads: CATFFGTGNTIYF. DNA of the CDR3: TGTGCCACCTTCTTCGGGACTGGAAACACCATATATTTT. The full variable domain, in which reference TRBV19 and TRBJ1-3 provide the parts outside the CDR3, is DGGITQSPKYLFRKEGQNVTLSCEQNLNHDAMYWYRQDPGQGLRLIYYSQIVNDFQKGDIAEGYSVSREKKESFPLTVTSAQKNPTAFYLCATFFGTGNTIYFGEGSWLTVV.